This T cell receptor (beta chain) was identified during a study of blood T cells in healthy people across ages. Across the study: Using template switching, researchers captured about one barcoded beta molecule for each two T cells. The study's findings and limits: PBMCs were not sorted, which prevented a conclusive comparison of naive versus antigen-experienced cells.

PCR was performed a second time for about 6 to 11 cycles using a sample-barcoded 5' primer and a J-beta primer mix. A minimum of 3 million CDR3-containing paired-end reads was obtained for each sample. Each CDR3 protein is one row after TCRdb ran MiXCR on the 5' RACE reads. The profile shows about 1,800,000 distinct CDR3 sequences, 28% of them singletons. V was trimmed by 8 bases and J by 7 bases, leaving 11 bases between them. There are 11 residues in the CDR3. Germline CDR1 is SNHLY and CDR2 is FYNNEI. This clonotype was found a few times. Its cognate antigen is unknown. Sample: blood. This sequence originates from a woman aged 25-40 years in good health. The V call is TRBV2, the J call TRBJ1-2, with unresolved D. CDR3 sequence: CASQVNVGYTF. CDR3 bases: TGTGCCAGCCAGGTTAATGTTGGCTACACCTTC.